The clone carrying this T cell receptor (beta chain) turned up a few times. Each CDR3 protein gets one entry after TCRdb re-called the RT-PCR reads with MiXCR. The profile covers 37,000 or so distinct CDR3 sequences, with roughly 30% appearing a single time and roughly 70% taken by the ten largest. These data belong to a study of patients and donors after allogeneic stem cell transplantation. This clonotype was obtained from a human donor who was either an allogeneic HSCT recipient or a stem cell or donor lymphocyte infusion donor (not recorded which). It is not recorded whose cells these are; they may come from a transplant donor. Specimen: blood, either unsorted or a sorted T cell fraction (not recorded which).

The CDR3 sequence is CASSRSGGKLFNEQYF. In nucleotides, the CDR3 is TGTGCCAGCAGCAGAAGCGGCGGGAAGCTATTCAACGAGCAGTACTTC. The chain combines TRBV7-2 with TRBJ2-7; D possibly corresponds to TRBD2 (6 bases). V gave up 5 bases and J gave up 5 bases, with 22 bases separating them. The germline gives CDR1 SGHTA, CDR2 FQGNSA. The CDR3 has 16 amino acids.